This TCR beta chain was obtained from a study of cytomegalovirus exposure and HLA in healthy donors. On this clone itself: Its antigen is not identified.

Primers included in the PCR were 60 Vbeta and 13 Jbeta primers. This table comes from immunoSEQ multiplex PCR, and its TCRdb copy is limited to in-frame clones, with some not included. The table shows some 65,000 clones, with approximately 68% occurring only once. In germline, CDR1 is KGHSH, CDR2 LQKENI. Trimming pared 0 bases from V and 10 bases from J, leaving 15 bases between. This CDR3 spans 14 amino acids. Study-level findings and limits: TCR sequences were mostly rare, though some public TCRs occurred in many donors. An Asian-associated ancestry cluster reportedly showed fewer N-insertions than the approximately 700-donor mean in a later analysis.

Sequencing was performed on PBMCs. The receptor was isolated from a woman aged 25-40 years in good health and CMV-seronegative. J is TRBJ1-1 and V is TRBV18; D is ambiguous. The CDR3 loop is CASSPPADSTRAFF. Written as DNA, the CDR3 is TGTGCCAGCTCACCACCGGCGGACTCTACCCGAGCTTTCTTT. Using reference TRBV18 and TRBJ1-1 for the parts outside the CDR3, the full variable domain is NAGVMQNPRHLVRRRGQEARLRCSPMKGHSHVYWYRQLPEEGLKFMVYLQKENIIDESGMPKERFSAEFPKEGPSILRIQQVVRGDSAAYFCASSPPADSTRAFFGQGTRLTVV.